This T cell receptor (beta chain) was obtained from a study of regulatory T cells in long-lasting Graves disease. The study's findings and limits: Less diverse TCR repertoires were seen in persistent Graves' patients than in newly diagnosed ones.

Combining iRepertoire HTBI primers with Arm-PCR of CDR3 regions, the authors built TCR beta libraries. TCRdb re-called the multiplex PCR reads with MiXCR, one entry per CDR3 protein. The sample records 500,000 to 800,000 distinct CDR3 sequences, 30% being singletons. Time point given: persistent/refractory GD, antithyroid drugs over 5 years with positive TRAb. PBMCs were the source of the RNA used for TCR sequencing. Germline assignment: CDR1 SGHTA and CDR2 FQGNSA. The V gene end was trimmed by 1 base and the J gene end by 8 bases; junction bases not matched to a gene: 7. CDR3 size: 14 residues. Comments on this clonotype: Its cognate antigen is unknown.

J is TRBJ1-2 and V is TRBV7-2; the match to TRBD1 covers 7 bases. This sequence originates from a female donor with Graves disease. Sequencing was performed on peripheral blood mononuclear cells (PBMCs), taken when the disease was refractory, from a patient treated with antithyroid drugs. The chain's CDR3 is CASSLGGQPYGYTF. The CDR3 DNA reads TGTGCCAGCAGCTTAGGGGGACAGCCTTACGGCTACACCTTC.